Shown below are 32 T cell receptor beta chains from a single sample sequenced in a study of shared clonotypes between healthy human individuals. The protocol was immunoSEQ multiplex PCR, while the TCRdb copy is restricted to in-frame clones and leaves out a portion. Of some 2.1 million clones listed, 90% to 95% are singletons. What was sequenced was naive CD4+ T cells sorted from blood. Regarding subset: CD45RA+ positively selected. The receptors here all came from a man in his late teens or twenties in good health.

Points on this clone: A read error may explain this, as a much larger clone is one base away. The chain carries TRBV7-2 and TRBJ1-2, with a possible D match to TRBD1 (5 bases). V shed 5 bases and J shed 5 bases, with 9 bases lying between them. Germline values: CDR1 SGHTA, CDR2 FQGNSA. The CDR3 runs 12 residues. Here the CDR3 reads CASSQEGYGYTF. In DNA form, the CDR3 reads TGTGCCAGCAGCCAAGAGGGGTATGGCTACACCTTC.

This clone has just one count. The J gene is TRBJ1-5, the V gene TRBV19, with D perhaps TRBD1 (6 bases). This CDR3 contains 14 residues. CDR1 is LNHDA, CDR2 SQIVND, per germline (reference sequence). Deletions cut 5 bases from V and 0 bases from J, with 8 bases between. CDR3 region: CASSYRVSNQPQHF. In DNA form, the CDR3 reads TGTGCCAGTAGTTACAGGGTTAGCAATCAGCCCCAGCATTTT.

CDR3 nucleotides: TGTGCCAGCAGTCTACTAAGCAGCGGGAGGGCCGGGAACGGGGAGCTGTTTTTT. Residues: CASSLLSSGRAGNGELFF. The rearrangement uses TRBV28 and TRBJ2-2; 10 bases map to TRBD2. This CDR3 comprises 18 residues. The germline V gene has CDR1 MDHEN and CDR2 SYDVKM. V shed 5 bases, J shed 7 bases, and the junction held 16 bases outside the gene matches.

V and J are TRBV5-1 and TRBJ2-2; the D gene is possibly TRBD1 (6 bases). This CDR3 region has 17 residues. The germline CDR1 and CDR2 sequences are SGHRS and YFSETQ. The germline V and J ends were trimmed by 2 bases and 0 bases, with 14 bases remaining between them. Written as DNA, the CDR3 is TGCGCCAGCAGCTTCCTGGACAGCCCGGCGAACACCGGGGAGCTGTTTTTT. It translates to CASSFLDSPANTGELFF.

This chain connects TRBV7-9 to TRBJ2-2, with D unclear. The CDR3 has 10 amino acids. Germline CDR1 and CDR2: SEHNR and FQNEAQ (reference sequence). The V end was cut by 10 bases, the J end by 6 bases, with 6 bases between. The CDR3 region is CATLPGELFF. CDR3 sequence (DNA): TGTGCCACCCTGCCCGGGGAGCTGTTTTTT.

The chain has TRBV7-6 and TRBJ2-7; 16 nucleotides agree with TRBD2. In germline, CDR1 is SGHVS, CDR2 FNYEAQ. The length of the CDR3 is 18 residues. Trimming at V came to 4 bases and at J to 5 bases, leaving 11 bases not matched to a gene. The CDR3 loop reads CASSWASGTSGGAHEQYF. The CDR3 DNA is TGTGCCAGCAGCTGGGCATCCGGGACTAGCGGGGGGGCCCACGAGCAGTACTTC.

DNA for the CDR3: TGTGCCAGCAGCCCGACTAGCGGGAGGGCCGTCGAGCAGTACTTC. Its protein is CASSPTSGRAVEQYF. This rearrangement joins TRBV5-4 to TRBJ2-7; the match to TRBD2 covers 14 bases. The V segment lost 4 bases and the J segment 6 bases; nucleotides outside the gene matches: 6. The CDR3 contains 15 residues. CDR1 and CDR2 from the germline V gene are SGHNT and YYREEE (reference sequence).

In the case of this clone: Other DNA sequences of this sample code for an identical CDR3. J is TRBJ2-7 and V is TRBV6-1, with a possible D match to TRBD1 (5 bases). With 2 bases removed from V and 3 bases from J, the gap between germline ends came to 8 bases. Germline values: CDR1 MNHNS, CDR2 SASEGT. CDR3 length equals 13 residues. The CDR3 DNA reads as TGTGCCAGCAGTGAACAAGACAGCTACGAGCAGTACTTC. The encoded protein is CASSEQDSYEQYF.

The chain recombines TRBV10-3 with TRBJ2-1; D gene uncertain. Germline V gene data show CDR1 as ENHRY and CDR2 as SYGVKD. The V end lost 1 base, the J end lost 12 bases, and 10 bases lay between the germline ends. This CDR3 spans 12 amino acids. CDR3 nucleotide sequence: TGTGCCATCAGTGAGTATACGTACCCGCAGTTCTTC. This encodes CAISEYTYPQFF.

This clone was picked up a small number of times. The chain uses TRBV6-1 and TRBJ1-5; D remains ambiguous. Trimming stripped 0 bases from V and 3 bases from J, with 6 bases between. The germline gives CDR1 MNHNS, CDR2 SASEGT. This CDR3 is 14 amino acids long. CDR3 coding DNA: TGTGCCAGCAGTGAAGCACAGCACAATCAGCCCCAGCATTTT. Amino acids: CASSEAQHNQPQHF.

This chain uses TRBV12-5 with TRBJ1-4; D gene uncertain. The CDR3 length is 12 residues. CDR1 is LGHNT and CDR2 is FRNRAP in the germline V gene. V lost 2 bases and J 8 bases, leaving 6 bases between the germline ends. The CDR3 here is CASGLLGEKLFF. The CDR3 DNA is TGTGCTAGTGGTTTGCTTGGGGAAAAACTGTTTTTT.

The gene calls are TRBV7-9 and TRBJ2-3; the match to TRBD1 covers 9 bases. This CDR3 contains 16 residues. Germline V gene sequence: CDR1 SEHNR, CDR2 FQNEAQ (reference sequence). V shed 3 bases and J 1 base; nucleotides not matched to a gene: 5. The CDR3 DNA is TGTGCCAGCAGCTTCATCCGGACAGGGGGCACAGATACGCAGTATTTT. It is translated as CASSFIRTGGTDTQYF.

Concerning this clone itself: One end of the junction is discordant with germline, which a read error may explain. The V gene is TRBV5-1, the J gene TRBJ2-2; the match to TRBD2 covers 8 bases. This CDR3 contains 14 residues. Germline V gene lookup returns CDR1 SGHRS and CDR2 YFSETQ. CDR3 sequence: CASNTGGNAGELFF. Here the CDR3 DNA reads TGCGCCAGCAATACGGGAGGGAACGCCGGGGAGCTGTTTTTT.

The CDR3 bases are TGTGCCAGCAGTTCCCCGAGCAGCGGGACCTACGAGCAGTACTTC. The encoded protein is CASSSPSSGTYEQYF. V and J are TRBV28 and TRBJ2-7; 7 bases match TRBD2. Germline CDR1 and CDR2: MDHEN and SYDVKM. Trimming took 4 bases from V and 2 from J; bases not matched to a gene: 8. This CDR3 is built from 15 residues.

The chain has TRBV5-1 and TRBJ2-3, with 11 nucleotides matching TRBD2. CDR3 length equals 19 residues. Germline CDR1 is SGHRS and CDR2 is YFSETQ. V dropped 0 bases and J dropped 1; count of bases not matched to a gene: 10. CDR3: CASSLALAGGTLRTDTQYF. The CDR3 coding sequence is TGCGCCAGCAGCTTGGCTCTAGCGGGAGGCACTTTGCGCACAGATACGCAGTATTTT.

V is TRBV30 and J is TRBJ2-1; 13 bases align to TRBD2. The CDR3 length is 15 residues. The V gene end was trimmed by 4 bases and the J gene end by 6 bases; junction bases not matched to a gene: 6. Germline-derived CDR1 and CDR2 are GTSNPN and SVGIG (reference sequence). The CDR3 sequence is CAWTPGLAGLNEQFF. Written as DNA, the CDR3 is TGTGCCTGGACCCCGGGACTAGCGGGGCTCAATGAGCAGTTCTTC.

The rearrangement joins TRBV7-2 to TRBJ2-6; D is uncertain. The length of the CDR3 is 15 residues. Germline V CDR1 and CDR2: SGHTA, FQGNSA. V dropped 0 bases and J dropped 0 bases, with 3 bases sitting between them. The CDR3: CASSLALSGANVLTF. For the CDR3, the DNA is TGTGCCAGCAGCTTAGCGCTCTCTGGGGCCAACGTCCTGACTTTC.

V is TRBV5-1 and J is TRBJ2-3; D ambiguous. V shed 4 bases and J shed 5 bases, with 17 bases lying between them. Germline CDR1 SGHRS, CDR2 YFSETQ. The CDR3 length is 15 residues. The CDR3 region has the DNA TGCGCCAGCAGCATCCCGACACCTGATGTAGATACGCAGTATTTT. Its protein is CASSIPTPDVDTQYF.

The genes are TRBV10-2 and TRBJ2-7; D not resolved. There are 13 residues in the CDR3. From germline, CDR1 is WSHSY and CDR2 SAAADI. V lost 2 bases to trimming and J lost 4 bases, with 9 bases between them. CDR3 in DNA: TGCGCCAGCAGTGAGAACAGAGCATACGAGCAGTACTTC. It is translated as CASSENRAYEQYF.

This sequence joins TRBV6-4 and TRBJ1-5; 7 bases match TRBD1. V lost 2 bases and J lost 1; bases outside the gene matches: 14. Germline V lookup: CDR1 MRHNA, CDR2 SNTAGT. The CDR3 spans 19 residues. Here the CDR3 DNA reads TGTGCCAGCAGTGACCCCCCTCTTCGACAGGGAGGGAGCAATCAGCCCCAGCATTTT. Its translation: CASSDPPLRQGGSNQPQHF.

The CDR3 sequence: CASSGTTNTGELFF. For the CDR3, the DNA is TGTGCCAGCTCAGGGACAACGAACACCGGGGAGCTGTTTTTT. This sequence joins TRBV18 and TRBJ2-2, with D possibly being TRBD1 (6 bases). The CDR3 is made up of 14 amino acids. The V gene's germline CDR1 is KGHSH and CDR2 LQKENI. Trimming stripped 5 bases from V and 0 bases from J, with 7 bases between.

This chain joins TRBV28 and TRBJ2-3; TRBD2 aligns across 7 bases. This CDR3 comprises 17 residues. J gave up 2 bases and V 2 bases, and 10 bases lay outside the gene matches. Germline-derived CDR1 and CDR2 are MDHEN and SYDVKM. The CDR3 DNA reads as TGTGCCAGCAGTTTACCCCCCCCGGCGGGGGTCACAGATACGCAGTATTTT. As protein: CASSLPPPAGVTDTQYF.

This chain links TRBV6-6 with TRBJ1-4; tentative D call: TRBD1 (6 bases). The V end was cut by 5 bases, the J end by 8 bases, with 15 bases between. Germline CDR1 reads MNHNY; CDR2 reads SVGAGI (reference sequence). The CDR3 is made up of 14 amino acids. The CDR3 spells CASSETGSYEKLFF. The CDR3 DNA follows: TGTGCCAGCAGTGAGACAGGAAGTTACGAAAAACTGTTTTTT.

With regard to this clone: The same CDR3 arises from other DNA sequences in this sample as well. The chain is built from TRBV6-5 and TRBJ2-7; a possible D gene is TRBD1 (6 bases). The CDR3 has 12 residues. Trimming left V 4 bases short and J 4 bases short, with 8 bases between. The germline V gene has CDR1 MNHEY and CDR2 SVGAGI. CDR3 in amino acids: CASSLDRYEQYF. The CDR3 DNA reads TGTGCCAGCAGTTTGGACAGATACGAGCAGTACTTC.

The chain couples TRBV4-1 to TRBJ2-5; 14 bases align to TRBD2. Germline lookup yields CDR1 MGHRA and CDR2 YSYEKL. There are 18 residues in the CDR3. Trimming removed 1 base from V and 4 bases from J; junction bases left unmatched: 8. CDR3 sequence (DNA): TGCGCCAGCAGCCAAGCCCAATCCGGACTAGCGGGGGGAGAGACCCAGTACTTC. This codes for CASSQAQSGLAGGETQYF.

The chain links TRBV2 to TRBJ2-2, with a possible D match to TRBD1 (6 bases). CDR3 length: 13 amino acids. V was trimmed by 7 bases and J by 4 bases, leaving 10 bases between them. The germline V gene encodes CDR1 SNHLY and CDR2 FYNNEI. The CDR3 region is CASITGSTGELFF. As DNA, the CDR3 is TGTGCCAGCATAACAGGGAGCACCGGGGAGCTGTTTTTT. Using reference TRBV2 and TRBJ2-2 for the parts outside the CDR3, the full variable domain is EPEVTQTPSHQVTQMGQEVILRCVPISNHLYFYWYRQILGQKVEFLVSFYNNEISEKSEIFDDQFSVERPDGSNFTLKIRSTKLEDSAMYFCASITGSTGELFFGEGSRLTVL.

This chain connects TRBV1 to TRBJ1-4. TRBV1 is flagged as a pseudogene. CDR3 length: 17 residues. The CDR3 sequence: CTSSQEKVQAGGEKLFF. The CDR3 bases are TGCACCAGCAGCCAAGAGAAAGTACAGGCTGGGGGTGAAAAACTGTTTTTT.

The CDR3 region has the DNA TGTGCCAGCTCACCTATTGACAGATCGAACACTGAAGCTTTCTTT. Translated: CASSPIDRSNTEAFF. The chain joins TRBV18 to TRBJ1-1, with D possibly being TRBD1 (5 bases). V was clipped by 3 bases and J by 1 base, with 12 bases between them. Germline loops: CDR1 KGHSH, CDR2 LQKENI. This CDR3 has 15 amino acids.

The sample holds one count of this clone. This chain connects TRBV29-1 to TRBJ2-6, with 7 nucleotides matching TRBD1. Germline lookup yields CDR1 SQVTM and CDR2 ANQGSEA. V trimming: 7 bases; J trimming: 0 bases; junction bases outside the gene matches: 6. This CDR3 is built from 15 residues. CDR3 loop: CSALAGGSGANVLTF. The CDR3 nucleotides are TGCAGCGCGCTAGCAGGGGGCTCTGGGGCCAACGTCCTGACTTTC.

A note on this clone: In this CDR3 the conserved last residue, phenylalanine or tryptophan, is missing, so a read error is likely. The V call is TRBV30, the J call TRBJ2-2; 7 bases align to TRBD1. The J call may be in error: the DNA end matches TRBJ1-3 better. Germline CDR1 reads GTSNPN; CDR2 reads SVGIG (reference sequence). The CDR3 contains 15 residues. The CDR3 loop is CAWSDRGQSGNTIYS. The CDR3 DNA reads TGTGCCTGGAGTGATAGGGGGCAATCTGGAAACACCATATATTCT.

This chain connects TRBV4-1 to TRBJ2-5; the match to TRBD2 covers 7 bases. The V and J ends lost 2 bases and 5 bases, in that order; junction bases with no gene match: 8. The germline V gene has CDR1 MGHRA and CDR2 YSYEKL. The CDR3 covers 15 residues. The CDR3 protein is CASSQTGGTTETQYF. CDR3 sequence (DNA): TGCGCCAGCAGCCAAACGGGAGGAACTACGGAGACCCAGTACTTC.

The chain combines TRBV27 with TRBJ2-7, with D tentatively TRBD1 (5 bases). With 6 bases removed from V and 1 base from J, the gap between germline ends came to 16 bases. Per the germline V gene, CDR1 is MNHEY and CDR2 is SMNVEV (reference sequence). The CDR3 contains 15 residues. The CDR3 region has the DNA TGTGCCAGCAGCTCAGGGCTAGGGTGGTCCTACGAGCAGTACTTC. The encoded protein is CASSSGLGWSYEQYF.